This entry describes one T cell receptor beta chain. This clone was seen only once. It has no known antigen specificity. Per-base qualities were not stored, and no clone one base away is much larger. The study tested focal radiation therapy combined with CTLA-4 blockade (ipilimumab) in patients with chemo-refractory metastatic non-small-cell lung cancer. The record originates from a study of radiotherapy plus CTLA-4 blockade in lung cancer (dated by TCRdb to the late 2010s). Notes on the research overall: Objective responses were observed in 18% of enrolled patients, and disease control was achieved in approximately 29%.

Libraries came from the immunoSEQ multiplex PCR assay. TCRdb provides this immuneACCESS table in a form limited to in-frame rearrangements. Some clones are lacking; in checked studies, under half of them reflect an unresolved V gene, and why the rest are absent is not known. This sample comprises around 38,000 clones, around 86% of them detected only once. The ten biggest clones cover about 20% of the sample. CDR1 and CDR2 are read off the germline V gene as SNHLY and FYNNEI. Its CDR3 holds 14 amino acids, cysteine through phenylalanine. Only the CDR3 region is kept as DNA, spanning 42 bases read in frame from base 1. V gives up 7 bases and J gives up 8 bases, and the segment between their germline ends measures 18 bases. The paper as a whole reports these results and caveats: After treatment with radiotherapy and ipilimumab, TCR clones that came from tumors expanded in the peripheral blood. Increased serum interferon-beta after radiation, together with early dynamic changes in blood T cell clones, were reported to be the strongest predictors of response.

Here the sequenced sample was peripheral blood, taken from a patient treated with radiotherapy plus ipilimumab. The TCR comes from a human donor with non-small cell lung cancer whose response to radiotherapy plus ipilimumab could not be evaluated. Recombination joined TRBV2 with TRBJ1-5; the D gene assignment is ambiguous. The sequenced DNA: TGTGCCAGCAATGGTTATTCGCCTCGAGAGCCCCAGCATTTT. This is translated as CASNGYSPREPQHF.